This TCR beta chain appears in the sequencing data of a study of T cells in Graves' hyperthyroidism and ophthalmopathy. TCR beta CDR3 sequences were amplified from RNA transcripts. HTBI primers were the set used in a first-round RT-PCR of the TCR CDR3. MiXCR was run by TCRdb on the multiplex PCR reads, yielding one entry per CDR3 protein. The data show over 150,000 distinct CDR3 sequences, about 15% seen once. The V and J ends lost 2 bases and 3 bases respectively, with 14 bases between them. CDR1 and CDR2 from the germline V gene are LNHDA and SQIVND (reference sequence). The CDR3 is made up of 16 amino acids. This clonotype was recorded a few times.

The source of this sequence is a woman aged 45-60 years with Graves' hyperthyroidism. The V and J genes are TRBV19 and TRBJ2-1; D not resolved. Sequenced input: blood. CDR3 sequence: CASSIISESFYNEQFF. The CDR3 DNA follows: TGTGCCAGTAGTATAATCAGTGAGAGTTTCTACAATGAGCAGTTCTTC.